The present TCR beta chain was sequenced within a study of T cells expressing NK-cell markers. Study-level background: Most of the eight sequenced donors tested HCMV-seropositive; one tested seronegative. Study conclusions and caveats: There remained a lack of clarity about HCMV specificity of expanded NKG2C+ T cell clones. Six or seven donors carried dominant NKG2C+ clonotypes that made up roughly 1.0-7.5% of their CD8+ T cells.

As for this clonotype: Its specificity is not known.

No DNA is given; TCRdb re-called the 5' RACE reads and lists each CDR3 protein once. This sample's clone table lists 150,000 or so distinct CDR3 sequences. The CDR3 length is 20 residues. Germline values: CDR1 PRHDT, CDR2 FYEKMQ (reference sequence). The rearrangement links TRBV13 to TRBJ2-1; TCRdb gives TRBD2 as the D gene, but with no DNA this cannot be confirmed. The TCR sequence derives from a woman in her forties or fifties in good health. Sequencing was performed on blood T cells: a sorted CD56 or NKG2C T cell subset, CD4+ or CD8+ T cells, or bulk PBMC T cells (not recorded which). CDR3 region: CASSQVTGGLRTESYNEQFF. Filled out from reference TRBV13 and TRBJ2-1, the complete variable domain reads AAGVIQSPRHLIKEKRETATLKCYPIPRHDTVYWYQQGPGQDPQFLISFYEKMQSDKGSIPDRFSAQQFSDYHSELNMSSLELGDSALYFCASSQVTGGLRTESYNEQFFGPGTRLTVL.